One and the same sample provided the 30 T cell receptor beta chains below, sequenced in a study of spatial heterogeneity in lung cancer. TCRdb analysed the 5' RACE reads with MiXCR anew, one entry per CDR3 protein. Of about 5,000 distinct CDR3 sequences in the sample, roughly 5.1% were seen once. Time point reported: sample taken at primary tumor resection. This sample comprised normal lung tissue next to the tumor, obtained at surgery. The source is a female donor with early-stage non-small cell lung cancer.

By share, this clonotype counts as medium-sized (0.01 to 0.1%). The V and J genes are TRBV28 and TRBJ1-6, with D possibly matching TRBD1 (6 bases). In germline, CDR1 is MDHEN, CDR2 SYDVKM. The CDR3 loop spans 15 amino acids. With 3 bases removed from V and 9 bases from J, the gap between germline ends came to 15 bases. CDR3 protein: CASSFPGGRVSPLHF. DNA of the CDR3: TGTGCCAGCAGTTTCCCTGGGGGGCGGGTTTCACCCCTCCACTTT.

This clonotype is medium-sized (0.01 to 0.1%). The CDR3 DNA follows: TGCGCCAGCAGCTTGGGGAACCTCAGGGGAGATACCAGCGGCTACACCTTC. Translated: CASSLGNLRGDTSGYTF. This chain connects TRBV5-1 to TRBJ1-2; weak D call: TRBD1 (6 bases). Germline loops: CDR1 SGHRS, CDR2 YFSETQ. CDR3 size: 17 residues. V lost 0 bases and J lost 8, with 23 bases in between.

Judged by abundance, this clonotype is medium-sized. J is TRBJ2-5 and V is TRBV10-2, with D unclear. The V and J ends lost 7 bases and 5 bases respectively, with 11 bases between them. Germline V gene data show CDR1 as WSHSY and CDR2 as SAAADI. This CDR3 region has 12 residues. CDR3 sequence: CASTSRRETQYF. For the CDR3, the DNA is TGCGCCAGCACTTCAAGGCGGGAGACCCAGTACTTC.

The table lists this clonotype with a few counts. The chain couples TRBV6-5 to TRBJ2-7; D is perhaps TRBD1 (5 bases). Germline V gives CDR1 MNHEY, CDR2 SVGAGI. CDR3 length: 13 residues. V lost 5 bases, J lost 4 bases, and 12 bases lay in between. The CDR3 protein is CASSGLTEYEQYF. The CDR3 region has the DNA TGTGCCAGCAGTGGCCTGACAGAATACGAGCAGTACTTC.

This clonotype is medium-sized. The V call is TRBV14, the J call TRBJ2-2; D ambiguous. This CDR3 spans 13 amino acids. The germline V and J ends were trimmed by 4 bases and 5 bases, with 8 bases remaining between them. The germline gives CDR1 SGHDN, CDR2 FVKESK. DNA for the CDR3: TGTGCCAGCAGCCGGGCCTTTACCGGGGAGCTGTTTTTT. Translation: CASSRAFTGELFF.

This clonotype has ten or more counts. The J gene is TRBJ2-1, the V gene TRBV20-1; the D gene is possibly TRBD2 (5 bases). The V gene's germline CDR1 is DFQATT and CDR2 SNEGSKA (reference sequence). This CDR3 comprises 13 residues. Trimming took 0 bases from V and 8 from J, leaving 11 bases between them. As DNA, the CDR3 is TGCAGTGCTAGAGACCTGAAGGGAGATGAGCAGTTCTTC. Translating gives CSARDLKGDEQFF.

This clonotype was seen ten or more times. The J gene is TRBJ1-5, the V gene TRBV18; D might be TRBD1 (6 bases). The ends were cut back, 3 bases at V and 4 bases at J, with 10 bases in the middle. The CDR3 is 14 amino acids. Looked up from germline, CDR1 is KGHSH and CDR2 is LQKENI. This CDR3 is CASSPAQGNQPQHF. The CDR3 nucleotides are TGTGCCAGCTCACCGGCACAGGGAAATCAGCCCCAGCATTTT.

Sample share makes this clonotype medium-sized (0.01 to 0.1%). This rearrangement joins TRBV7-2 to TRBJ2-1, with 11 bases that match TRBD2. In germline, CDR1 is SGHTA, CDR2 FQGNSA. The CDR3 length is 17 residues. Trimming removed 1 base from V and 7 bases from J; junction bases left unmatched: 9. This CDR3 is CASSLVPPGLAVNEQFF. The CDR3 DNA follows: TGTGCCAGCAGCTTAGTACCCCCGGGACTAGCGGTTAATGAGCAGTTCTTC.

At least ten counts were recorded for this clonotype. The chain combines TRBV2 with TRBJ2-3; D gene unclear. This CDR3 has 16 residues. V lost 3 bases and J lost 0, with 13 bases in between. Germline CDR1 and CDR2: SNHLY and FYNNEI. The DNA of the CDR3 is TGTGCCAGCAGTGATAGACGGGCCGCTAGCACAGATACGCAGTATTTT. Translation gives CASSDRRAASTDTQYF.

This clonotype is labeled as medium-sized (0.01 to 0.1%). This chain links TRBV29-1 with TRBJ1-4; the D gene is possibly TRBD1 (6 bases). This CDR3 is built from 13 residues. CDR1 is SQVTM and CDR2 is ANQGSEA in the germline V gene. Trimming shortened V by 6 bases and J by 4 bases, and 12 bases separated the two germline ends. CDR3 nucleotides: TGCAGCGTCACCGGAGGGGGTAATGAAAAACTGTTTTTT. Translated: CSVTGGGNEKLFF.

In its sample, this clonotype is medium-sized. The chain recombines TRBV6-1 with TRBJ1-2, with TRBD1 identical over 10 bases. The V and J ends lost 5 bases and 8 bases, in that order; junction bases with no gene match: 11. The CDR3 contains 15 residues. Germline V gives CDR1 MNHNS, CDR2 SASEGT. As DNA, the CDR3 is TGTGCCAGCAGTTCCCGGGACAGGGGAATTGACGGCTACACCTTC. Protein: CASSSRDRGIDGYTF.

This clonotype counts as medium-sized. The chain is built from TRBV5-1 and TRBJ1-2; TRBD1 might be the D (6 bases). The CDR3 length is 14 residues. V was pared by 4 bases and J by 3 bases, with 13 bases between. Germline lookup yields CDR1 SGHRS and CDR2 YFSETQ. The CDR3 protein is CASSPKQGHYGYTF. CDR3 bases: TGCGCCAGCAGCCCGAAACAGGGTCACTATGGCTACACCTTC.

The chain employs TRBV20-1 and TRBJ2-7; 7 bases fit TRBD1. Trimming at V came to 5 bases and at J to 0 bases, leaving 10 bases not matched to a gene. Germline loops: CDR1 DFQATT, CDR2 SNEGSKA (reference sequence). This CDR3 contains 15 residues. The DNA for the CDR3 is TGCAGTGCTCCCGATCTAGACAGGGACTCCTACGAGCAGTACTTC. Translation gives CSAPDLDRDSYEQYF.

This clonotype was recorded many times. The rearrangement links TRBV28 to TRBJ2-7; the D gene is possibly TRBD2 (5 bases). Germline lookup yields CDR1 MDHEN and CDR2 SYDVKM. Trimming stripped 6 bases from V and 6 bases from J, with 12 bases between. The CDR3 totals 12 residues. CDR3 sequence reads: CASRNPLGEQYF. The CDR3 nucleotides are TGTGCCAGCAGAAACCCACTAGGCGAGCAGTACTTC.

This clonotype rates as medium-sized. The V and J genes are TRBV11-2 and TRBJ1-5; TRBD1 might be the D (6 bases). V was shortened by 5 bases and J by 0 bases, with 17 bases between the two germline ends. The CDR3 extends over 17 amino acids. The germline V gene has CDR1 SGHAT and CDR2 FQNNGV. CDR3 in amino acids: CASSQTYRDLSNQPQHF. The CDR3 region has the DNA TGTGCCAGCAGCCAGACCTACAGGGATCTTAGCAATCAGCCCCAGCATTTT.

This clonotype was seen many times. The CDR3 DNA sequence: TGTGCCAGCAGTGAATCTAGCGGGAGGGCCTCGGTC. Its translation: CASSESSGRASV. The V call is TRBV6-1, the J call TRBJ2-7; TRBD2 agrees at 12 bases. This CDR3 spans 12 amino acids. Germline V lookup: CDR1 MNHNS, CDR2 SASEGT.

This clonotype was picked up a small number of times. The gene calls are TRBV5-4 and TRBJ2-7, with 8 bases aligning to TRBD2. Looked up from germline, CDR1 is SGHNT and CDR2 is YYREEE (reference sequence). This CDR3 is built from 16 residues. J was trimmed by 7 bases and V by 4 bases; bases with no gene match: 16. CDR3 amino acids: CASSPTERAGEGEQYF. The CDR3 DNA sequence: TGTGCCAGCAGCCCAACCGAAAGAGCGGGAGAAGGAGAGCAGTACTTC.

This clonotype was counted ten times or more. The V gene is TRBV20-1, the J gene TRBJ2-1; 10 nucleotides align to TRBD2. Germline CDR1 and CDR2: DFQATT and SNEGSKA (reference sequence). The CDR3 covers 16 residues. The V segment lost 0 bases and the J segment 4 bases; nucleotides outside the gene matches: 6. The CDR3 region is CSARDPAGGPYNEQFF. In DNA form, the CDR3 reads TGCAGTGCTAGAGATCCAGCGGGAGGGCCTTACAATGAGCAGTTCTTC.

This clonotype was found a few times. This could be a read error, since a much larger clone is one nucleotide away. This sequence joins TRBV6-1 and TRBJ2-6, with D possibly TRBD1 on 5 matching bases. Germline-derived CDR1 and CDR2 are MNHNS and SASEGT. The CDR3 sequence is 16 residues long. The chain's CDR3 is CASSELRASGANVLNF. The CDR3 nucleotides are TGTGCCAGCAGTGAACTGAGAGCCTCTGGGGCCAACGTCCTGAATTTC.

In its sample, this clonotype was seen many times. The chain employs TRBV6-2 or TRBV6-3 and TRBJ2-1; no clear D gene. Germline V CDR1 and CDR2: MNHEY, SVGEGT. The CDR3 consists of 12 residues. Trimming shortened V by 5 bases and J by 9 bases, and 11 bases separated the two germline ends. CDR3 protein: CASSPIQSEQFF. In DNA form, the CDR3 reads TGTGCCAGCAGTCCAATCCAGAGTGAGCAGTTCTTC.

This clonotype is medium-sized. The gene calls are TRBV5-5 and TRBJ1-5; TRBD1 matches at 8 bases. Germline lookup yields CDR1 SGHKS and CDR2 YYEKEE (reference sequence). J lost 0 bases, V lost 4 bases, and 12 bases had no gene match. The CDR3 has 18 residues. The CDR3, as DNA: TGTGCCAGCAGCGCAGGGACAGGAGGGGCCCTTAGCAATCAGCCCCAGCATTTT. Protein sequence: CASSAGTGGALSNQPQHF. Based on the CDR3 plus reference TRBV5-5 and TRBJ1-5, the full variable domain is DAGVTQSPTHLIKTRGQQVTLRCSPISGHKSVSWYQQVLGQGPQFIFQYYEKEERGRGNFPDRFSARQFPNYSSELNVNALLLGDSALYLCASSAGTGGALSNQPQHFGDGTRLSIL.

This clonotype was seen a few times. V and J are TRBV3-1 and TRBJ2-7, with 7 positions matching TRBD1. Per germline, CDR1 LGHDT and CDR2 YNNKEL (reference sequence). V was clipped by 4 bases and J by 6 bases; unmatched bases: 12. CDR3 length: 15 residues. The CDR3 is CASSLGTGVQGEQYF. CDR3 DNA: TGTGCCAGCAGCCTTGGAACAGGGGTTCAGGGCGAGCAGTACTTC.

Relative to its sample, this clonotype is medium-sized. The gene calls are TRBV2 and TRBJ2-7, with D perhaps TRBD2 (5 bases). V lost 5 bases and J 4 bases, leaving 15 bases between the germline ends. CDR3 length: 14 residues. The germline gives CDR1 SNHLY, CDR2 FYNNEI. Here the CDR3 reads CASSRESGPYEQYF. The CDR3 DNA is TGTGCCAGCAGTAGAGAGAGCGGTCCGTACGAGCAGTACTTC.

This clonotype was counted at least ten times. This chain connects TRBV14 to TRBJ2-1; D uncertain. Germline CDR1 SGHDN, CDR2 FVKESK. This CDR3 region has 14 residues. Trimming stripped 4 bases from V and 4 bases from J, with 11 bases between. This CDR3 reads CASSRGPYYNEQFF. Written as DNA, the CDR3 is TGTGCCAGCAGCCGCGGACCCTATTACAATGAGCAGTTCTTC.

This chain joins TRBV28 and TRBJ2-3; D unresolved. This CDR3 region has 13 residues. With 7 bases removed from V and 0 bases from J, the gap between germline ends came to 8 bases. The V gene's germline CDR1 is MDHEN and CDR2 SYDVKM. CDR3 sequence (DNA): TGTGCCAGCACCCAAGGCAGCACAGATACGCAGTATTTT. This encodes CASTQGSTDTQYF.

In this sample, this clonotype turned up many times. A read error may be the cause here, since a much bigger clone is one base away. The chain carries TRBV29-1 and TRBJ1-2, with D perhaps matching TRBD1 (5 bases). The germline V gene has CDR1 SQVTM and CDR2 ANQGSEA. CDR3 length: 16 residues. CDR3 protein: CSVEIPGTETNYGYNF. CDR3 nucleotides: TGCAGCGTTGAAATACCCGGGACGGAGACCAACTATGGCTACAACTTC.

Sample share makes this clonotype medium-sized. The genes are TRBV3-1 and TRBJ1-4; possibly TRBD1 for D (5 bases). The length of the CDR3 is 15 residues. The germline V and J ends were trimmed by 1 base and 5 bases, with 11 bases remaining between them. Germline V gene sequence: CDR1 LGHDT, CDR2 YNNKEL (reference sequence). The CDR3: CASSQAAGWNEKLFF. As DNA, the CDR3 is TGTGCCAGCAGCCAAGCGGCAGGGTGGAATGAAAAACTGTTTTTT.

This clonotype is classed as medium-sized. This chain joins TRBV28 and TRBJ1-1, with a weak D call TRBD1 (5 bases). CDR1 MDHEN and CDR2 SYDVKM come from the germline V gene. The CDR3 has 14 amino acids. Trimming stripped 7 bases from V and 4 bases from J, with 16 bases between. The CDR3 nucleotides are TGTGCCAGCACCCCTTCGGGACGAGCCACTGAAGCTTTCTTT. It translates to CASTPSGRATEAFF.

By sample fraction, this clonotype is medium-sized. The genes are TRBV29-1 and TRBJ1-2; no definite D call. Germline CDR1 SQVTM, CDR2 ANQGSEA. CDR3 length: 14 amino acids. V lost 7 bases, J lost 2 bases, and 17 bases lay in between. This CDR3 is CSAEGSYPNYGYTF. DNA of the CDR3: TGCAGCGCGGAGGGTAGTTATCCGAACTATGGCTACACCTTC.

The chain carries TRBV20-1 and TRBJ2-1; 10 nucleotides line up with TRBD1. V gave up 5 bases and J gave up 7 bases; unmatched junction bases: 11. Germline V gives CDR1 DFQATT, CDR2 SNEGSKA (reference sequence). The CDR3 has 15 residues. CDR3 DNA: TGCAGTGCTCTTCTCCGGGACAGGGGAGGTAATGAGCAGTTCTTC. It yields the protein CSALLRDRGGNEQFF.